Listed here are 10 T cell receptor beta chains from one sample, sequenced in a study of human T cells and chemical hapten exposure. The time point is: pre-sensitization, week 0. Treatment meaning: therapeutic diphenylcyclopropenone sensitization with weekly scalp DPC. TCRdb re-called the RACE reads through MiXCR, storing one row per CDR3 protein. This sample carries about 380,000 distinct CDR3 sequences, roughly 5% of them seen once, and the ten largest clones take 2.6%. This sample comprised whole blood, obtained in connection with sensitization to the hapten diphenylcyclopropenone (DPC). These receptors came from a woman aged 50 to 60 with alopecia areata. Some clones in this sample may be carry-over from other donors' samples.

This clonotype was found many times. J is TRBJ2-3 and V is TRBV5-1; D unclear. Trimming took off 0 bases at V and 0 bases at J, with 11 bases between the two ends. Germline V gene sequence: CDR1 SGHRS, CDR2 YFSETQ. The CDR3 totals 16 residues. This chain's CDR3 is CASSLDGRPSTDTQYF. The CDR3 DNA is TGCGCCAGCAGCTTGGACGGACGGCCTAGCACAGATACGCAGTATTTT. Drawing the rest from reference TRBV5-1 and TRBJ2-3, the complete variable domain is KAGVTQTPRYLIKTRGQQVTLSCSPISGHRSVSWYQQTPGQGLQFLFEYFSETQRNKGNFPGRFSGRQFSNSRSEMNVSTLELGDSALYLCASSLDGRPSTDTQYFGPGTRLTVL.

This clonotype appeared a few times. This rearrangement joins TRBV3-1 to TRBJ1-2; D gene ambiguous. The germline V gene encodes CDR1 LGHDT and CDR2 YNNKEL (reference sequence). CDR3 length: 12 residues. The V end lost 1 base, the J end lost 7 bases, and 7 bases lay between the germline ends. CDR3 sequence: CASSQASLGYTF. CDR3 bases: TGTGCCAGCAGCCAAGCCTCTCTTGGCTACACCTTC.

Many counts were recorded for this clonotype. The gene calls are TRBV5-5 and TRBJ2-4, with D unresolved. Germline V gene data show CDR1 as SGHKS and CDR2 as YYEKEE (reference sequence). With 4 bases removed from V and 0 bases from J, the gap between germline ends came to 5 bases. This CDR3 spans 13 amino acids. The DNA for the CDR3 is TGTGCCAGCAGCCCTTTAGCCAAAAACATTCAGTACTTC. It yields the protein CASSPLAKNIQYF. The full variable domain, its missing parts supplied by reference TRBV5-5 and TRBJ2-4, is DAGVTQSPTHLIKTRGQQVTLRCSPISGHKSVSWYQQVLGQGPQFIFQYYEKEERGRGNFPDRFSARQFPNYSSELNVNALLLGDSALYLCASSPLAKNIQYFGAGTRLSVL.

This clonotype was detected ten times or more. The chain employs TRBV20-1 and TRBJ1-1, with D unclear. The CDR3 totals 15 residues. Germline V lookup: CDR1 DFQATT, CDR2 SNEGSKA (reference sequence). The V gene lost 3 bases and the J gene lost 0 bases, with 14 bases spanning the gap. CDR3 coding DNA: TGCAGTGCTAGGTCCCGGGAAGAGATGAACACTGAAGCTTTCTTT. This encodes CSARSREEMNTEAFF.

CDR3: CSVLQGTGELFF. DNA for the CDR3: TGCAGCGTTCTACAGGGGACCGGGGAGCTGTTTTTT. The chain uses TRBV29-1 and TRBJ2-2; 7 bases map to TRBD1. The germline CDR1 and CDR2 sequences are SQVTM and ANQGSEA. This CDR3 has 12 amino acids. V gave up 5 bases and J gave up 5 bases; unmatched junction bases: 2.

This clonotype was seen at least ten times. The rearrangement joins TRBV20-1 to TRBJ2-5; 9 bases match TRBD2. V shed 6 bases and J 2 bases; nucleotides not matched to a gene: 7. Germline V lookup: CDR1 DFQATT, CDR2 SNEGSKA (reference sequence). The CDR3 spans 14 residues. The CDR3 coding sequence is TGCAGTGCGTCACCCCTAGCGGGGCAAGAGACCCAGTACTTC. It codes for CSASPLAGQETQYF.

This clonotype was counted many times. The rearrangement joins TRBV6-5 to TRBJ1-5; no definite D call. The CDR3 is 11 amino acids. V lost 5 bases to trimming and J lost 4 bases, with 3 bases between them. The V gene's germline CDR1 is MNHEY and CDR2 SVGAGI. The CDR3 sequence: CASSGNQPQHF. DNA for the CDR3: TGTGCCAGCAGTGGAAATCAGCCCCAGCATTTT.

V and J are TRBV2 and TRBJ1-1; D gene ambiguous. Germline lookup yields CDR1 SNHLY and CDR2 FYNNEI. The CDR3 is 15 residues long. V was pared by 2 bases and J by 0 bases, with 10 bases between. The CDR3 nucleotides read TGTGCCAGCAGTGAAATCTCAGGCATGAACACTGAAGCTTTCTTT. This sequence encodes CASSEISGMNTEAFF.

This chain uses TRBV19 with TRBJ1-5, with no clear D. The V and J ends lost 2 bases and 6 bases respectively, with 8 bases between them. Germline V CDR1 and CDR2: LNHDA, SQIVND (reference sequence). CDR3 size: 13 residues. This chain's CDR3 is CASSIRVGQPQHF. In DNA form, the CDR3 reads TGTGCCAGTAGTATAAGGGTGGGTCAGCCCCAGCATTTT.

The V gene is TRBV5-6, the J gene TRBJ1-6, with 7 bases that match TRBD1. The CDR3 is 14 residues long. Germline V CDR1 and CDR2: SGHDT, YYEEEE. Trimming removed 1 base from V and 9 bases from J; junction bases left unmatched: 4. CDR3 coding DNA: TGTGCCAGCAGCTTGAGGACAGGATTTTCACCCCTCCACTTT. It encodes CASSLRTGFSPLHF.